This entry lists 24 T cell receptor beta chains sequenced from one sample in a study of blood T cells in healthy people across ages. For the second PCR, which ran for about 6 to 11 cycles, a sample-barcoded 5' primer and a J-beta primer mix were used. TCRdb redid the calling of the 5' RACE reads with MiXCR, one entry per CDR3 protein. The sample yields more than 700,000 distinct CDR3 sequences, roughly 46% seen once. Material for sequencing was blood. The origin of the receptors is a man aged 80 or over in good health.

This clonotype came up a few times. The V gene is TRBV20-1, the J gene TRBJ2-7, with 10 bases fitting TRBD2. The CDR3 spans 13 residues. Germline V lookup: CDR1 DFQATT, CDR2 SNEGSKA (reference sequence). Unmatched junction bases numbered 7, after V lost 5 bases and J lost 6 bases. CDR3 region: CSAPGLASREQYF. CDR3 nucleotides: TGCAGTGCTCCGGGACTAGCGTCTCGCGAGCAGTACTTC.

This clonotype has more than one count but fewer than ten. The V gene is TRBV20-1, the J gene TRBJ1-6; D is ambiguous. The germline gives CDR1 DFQATT, CDR2 SNEGSKA (reference sequence). CDR3 length equals 8 residues. The CDR3 reads CSPSPLHF. The CDR3 nucleotides read TGCAGCCCTTCACCCCTCCACTTT.

A word on this clonotype: A read error may account for a junction end that differs from germline. CDR3 bases: TGTGCCAGCAGGGGGACTAATGAAAAGCTGTTTTTT. Its protein is CASRGTNEKLFF. The chain links TRBV2 to TRBJ1-4; TRBD1 is a possible D gene (5 bases). Germline CDR1 is SNHLY and CDR2 is FYNNEI. The CDR3 length is 12 residues.

This clonotype was observed many times. The V gene is TRBV29-1, the J gene TRBJ2-1; 7 nucleotides match TRBD2. Per the germline V gene, CDR1 is SQVTM and CDR2 is ANQGSEA. CDR3 length equals 12 residues. V was pared by 4 bases and J by 10 bases, with 7 bases of the junction left unmatched. The CDR3 DNA reads as TGCAGCGTTGCGGAGGGAGGGAGGGAGCAGTTCTTC. As protein: CSVAEGGREQFF.

The chain combines TRBV24-1 with TRBJ2-1; possibly TRBD2 for D (6 bases). The better agreement between TRBJ2-7 and the DNA end casts doubt on the J call. This CDR3 is 14 amino acids long. Germline V gene sequence: CDR1 KGHDR, CDR2 SFDVKD. The CDR3 DNA reads as TGTGCCACCAGTGAGGGCGGGGCCTACAATGAGCAGTACTTC. Translating it yields CATSEGGAYNEQYF.

CDR3 loop: CASSRGTSGSTDTQYF. Here the CDR3 DNA reads TGTGCCAGCAGCCGAGGGACTAGCGGGAGCACAGATACGCAGTATTTT. The chain carries TRBV7-3 and TRBJ2-3, with 12 bases lining up with TRBD2. J lost 0 bases, V lost 5 bases, and 3 bases had no gene match. Germline V gene lookup returns CDR1 SGHTA and CDR2 FQGTGA. This CDR3 is 16 amino acids long.

A few counts support this clonotype. The V gene is TRBV14, the J gene TRBJ1-4; possibly TRBD1 for D (5 bases). This CDR3 region has 15 residues. Trimming took off 2 bases at V and 8 bases at J, with 15 bases between the two ends. CDR1 SGHDN and CDR2 FVKESK come from the germline V gene. Here the CDR3 DNA reads TGTGCCAGCAGCCAACATGTCCAGGGAAAAGAAAAACTGTTTTTT. Protein product: CASSQHVQGKEKLFF.

The chain uses TRBV5-1 and TRBJ2-2, with 8 nucleotides matching TRBD2. Germline loops: CDR1 SGHRS, CDR2 YFSETQ. The V gene end was trimmed by 4 bases and the J gene end by 5 bases; junction bases not matched to a gene: 13. This CDR3 comprises 17 residues. CDR3 loop: CASSPTTSGSGTGELFF. The CDR3 coding sequence is TGCGCCAGCAGCCCAACGACCAGCGGGAGTGGTACCGGGGAGCTGTTTTTT.

This clonotype was detected only a few times. The chain joins TRBV6-1 to TRBJ2-5; perhaps TRBD1 as D (6 bases). The V gene lost 3 bases and the J gene lost 2 bases, with 10 bases spanning the gap. The CDR3 is made up of 14 amino acids. The germline gives CDR1 MNHNS, CDR2 SASEGT. CDR3 residues: CASSDPGQQETQYF. The CDR3 DNA follows: TGTGCCAGCAGTGACCCAGGACAGCAAGAGACCCAGTACTTC.

The chain links TRBV20-1 to TRBJ2-5; D is possibly TRBD1 or TRBD2 (5 bases each). V lost 1 base and J 1 base, leaving 16 bases between the germline ends. The CDR3 is 16 amino acids. CDR1 is DFQATT, CDR2 SNEGSKA, per germline (reference sequence). The CDR3 sequence: CSARGALGRLQETQYF. The CDR3 DNA reads as TGCAGTGCTAGAGGGGCCCTGGGACGCCTCCAAGAGACCCAGTACTTC.

This clonotype occurred a few times. The chain recombines TRBV20-1 with TRBJ2-7; the D gene is possibly TRBD2 (5 bases). The ends were cut back, 0 bases at V and 3 bases at J, with 18 bases in the middle. This CDR3 has 16 amino acids. Looked up from germline, CDR1 is DFQATT and CDR2 is SNEGSKA (reference sequence). The CDR3, as DNA: TGCAGTGCTAGAGATCCGCGTCTAAGCGGCCTCTACGAGCAGTACTTC. Translation: CSARDPRLSGLYEQYF.

The rearrangement links TRBV18 to TRBJ2-5; 7 bases line up with TRBD1. After removal of 2 bases from V and 3 bases from J, the junction contained 3 bases not matched to a gene. The CDR3 has 14 amino acids. Germline V gene lookup returns CDR1 KGHSH and CDR2 LQKENI. The CDR3 DNA follows: TGTGCCAGCTCACCATGGCAGGGGGAAGAGACCCAGTACTTC. Translating it yields CASSPWQGEETQYF.

In this sample, this clonotype turned up once. This may be a read error: a much more frequent sequence differs by one nucleotide. The chain uses TRBV12-3 or TRBV12-4 and TRBJ2-1; no reliable D call. The length of the CDR3 is 13 residues. The V and J ends lost 8 bases and 3 bases respectively, with 11 bases between them. The chain's CDR3 is CASFSPSYNEQFF. DNA of the CDR3: TGTGCCAGCTTTTCCCCGAGCTACAATGAGCAGTTCTTC.

The rearrangement joins TRBV15 to TRBJ2-1; TRBD2 matches 9 bases. The CDR3 is made up of 15 amino acids. V lost 5 bases, J lost 7 bases, and 9 bases stayed unmatched. Germline lookup yields CDR1 LNHNV and CDR2 YYDKDF (reference sequence). In DNA form, the CDR3 reads TGTGCCACCAGCCGTGGGCGGGAGGGCCATAATGAGCAGTTCTTC. This codes for CATSRGREGHNEQFF.

The V gene is TRBV30, the J gene TRBJ1-1, with D possibly TRBD1 on 6 matching bases. Germline loops: CDR1 GTSNPN, CDR2 SVGIG (reference sequence). The CDR3 consists of 13 residues. V gave up 1 base and J gave up 11 bases, with 17 bases separating them. The CDR3 sequence is CAWSGQATQGAFF. DNA of the CDR3: TGTGCCTGGAGTGGACAAGCCACGCAGGGGGCTTTCTTT.

This clonotype turned up a few times. The V call is TRBV29-1, the J call TRBJ2-7; 10 positions agree with TRBD2. The junction had 11 bases not matched to a gene; V was cut back by 1 base and J by 5 bases. CDR1 is SQVTM, CDR2 ANQGSEA, per germline. The CDR3 length is 16 residues. This CDR3 is CSVEGSTLAGDNEQYF. DNA for the CDR3: TGCAGCGTTGAAGGCTCCACTCTAGCGGGAGATAACGAGCAGTACTTC.

This clonotype was found once. J is TRBJ2-3 and V is TRBV5-1, with a weak D call TRBD2 (5 bases). Trimming took 2 bases from V and 0 from J, leaving 10 bases between them. Per the germline V gene, CDR1 is SGHRS and CDR2 is YFSETQ. CDR3 length: 15 residues. The CDR3 coding sequence is TGCGCCAGCAGCTTTAGCGACCCTAGCACAGATACGCAGTATTTT. Its translation is CASSFSDPSTDTQYF.

This clonotype was found a few times. The chain is built from TRBV5-1 and TRBJ2-7; the match to TRBD1 covers 10 bases. The CDR3 is made up of 15 amino acids. The V segment lost 4 bases and the J segment 7 bases; nucleotides outside the gene matches: 11. Per germline, CDR1 SGHRS and CDR2 YFSETQ. The CDR3 region is CASSQDPGTGVEQYF. The CDR3 DNA is TGCGCCAGCAGCCAAGACCCCGGGACAGGGGTGGAGCAGTACTTC.

DNA for the CDR3: TGTGCCAGCAGTTATTTAGGACAGACTTCTTCCGAAAAACTGTTTTTT. Its translation: CASSYLGQTSSEKLFF. The rearrangement links TRBV12-3 or TRBV12-4 to TRBJ1-4, with D perhaps TRBD1 (6 bases). V was shortened by 4 bases and J by 8 bases, with 20 bases between the two germline ends. The CDR3 contains 16 residues.

The chain combines TRBV12-3 or TRBV12-4 with TRBJ2-3; maybe TRBD2 (6 bases). Trimming took off 6 bases at V and 0 bases at J, with 10 bases between the two ends. The CDR3 runs 14 residues. CDR3 amino acids: CASRARESTDTQYF. In DNA, the CDR3 is TGTGCCAGCAGAGCTCGGGAGAGCACAGATACGCAGTATTTT.

This clonotype has more than one count but fewer than ten. This chain joins TRBV29-1 and TRBJ1-1, with 9 bases that match TRBD1. The CDR3 runs to 12 residues. The germline V gene encodes CDR1 SQVTM and CDR2 ANQGSEA. J was trimmed by 8 bases and V by 3 bases; bases with no gene match: 4. CDR3 loop: CSVEGQGVEAFF. In DNA form, the CDR3 reads TGCAGCGTTGAGGGACAGGGAGTCGAAGCTTTCTTT.

The chain is built from TRBV10-3 and TRBJ2-2, with D perhaps given as TRBD1 or TRBD2 (7 bases each). Germline V gene lookup returns CDR1 ENHRY and CDR2 SYGVKD. This CDR3 comprises 14 residues. The germline V and J ends were trimmed by 10 bases and 4 bases, with 16 bases remaining between them. CDR3 sequence: CASQGGGGTGELFF. CDR3 DNA: TGTGCCAGCCAAGGGGGCGGGGGCACCGGGGAGCTGTTTTTT.

The chain joins TRBV20-1 to TRBJ2-7, with D unresolved. Trimming shortened V by 0 bases and J by 0 bases, and 12 bases separated the two germline ends. The CDR3 contains 15 residues. Germline V CDR1 and CDR2: DFQATT, SNEGSKA (reference sequence). CDR3 amino acids: CSARDPLRSSYEQYF. CDR3 in DNA: TGCAGTGCTAGAGATCCCCTCCGAAGCTCCTACGAGCAGTACTTC.

This clonotype was observed a handful of times. The chain uses TRBV20-1 and TRBJ1-1; 9 nucleotides line up with TRBD1. J gave up 0 bases and V 5 bases, and 4 bases lay outside the gene matches. This CDR3 contains 14 residues. CDR1 and CDR2 from the germline V gene are DFQATT and SNEGSKA (reference sequence). The CDR3, as DNA: TGCAGTGCTCATGGGGACAGGGTGAACACTGAAGCTTTCTTT. It specifies CSAHGDRVNTEAFF.